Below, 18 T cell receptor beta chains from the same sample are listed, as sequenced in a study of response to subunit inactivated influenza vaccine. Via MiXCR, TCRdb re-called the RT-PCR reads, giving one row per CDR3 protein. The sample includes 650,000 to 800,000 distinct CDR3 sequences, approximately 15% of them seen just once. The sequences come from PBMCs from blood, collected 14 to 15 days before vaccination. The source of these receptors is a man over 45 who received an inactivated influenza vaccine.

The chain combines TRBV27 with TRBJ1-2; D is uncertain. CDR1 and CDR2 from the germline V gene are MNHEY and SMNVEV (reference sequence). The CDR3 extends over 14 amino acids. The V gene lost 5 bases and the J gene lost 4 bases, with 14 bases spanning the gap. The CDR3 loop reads CASSPRTPGYGYTF. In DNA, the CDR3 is TGTGCCAGCAGTCCAAGGACGCCTGGCTATGGCTACACCTTC.

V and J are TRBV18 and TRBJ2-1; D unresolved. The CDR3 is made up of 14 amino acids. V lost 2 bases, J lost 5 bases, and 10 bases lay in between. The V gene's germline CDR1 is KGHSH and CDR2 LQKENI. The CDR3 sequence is CASSPGRENNEQFF. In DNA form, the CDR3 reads TGTGCCAGCTCACCAGGACGAGAGAACAATGAGCAGTTCTTC.

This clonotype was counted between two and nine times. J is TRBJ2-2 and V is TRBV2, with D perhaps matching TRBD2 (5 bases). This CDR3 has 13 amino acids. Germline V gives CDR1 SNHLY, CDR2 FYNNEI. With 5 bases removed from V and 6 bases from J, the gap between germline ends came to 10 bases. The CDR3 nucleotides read TGTGCCAGCAGTACCGAGGGAGCCGGGGAGCTGTTTTTT. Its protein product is CASSTEGAGELFF.

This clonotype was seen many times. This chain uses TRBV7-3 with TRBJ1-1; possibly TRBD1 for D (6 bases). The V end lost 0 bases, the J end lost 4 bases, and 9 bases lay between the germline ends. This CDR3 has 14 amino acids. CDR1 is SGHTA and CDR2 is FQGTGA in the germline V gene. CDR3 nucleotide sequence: TGTGCCAGCAGCTTAACGGAGGGGGGCACTGAAGCTTTCTTT. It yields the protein CASSLTEGGTEAFF.

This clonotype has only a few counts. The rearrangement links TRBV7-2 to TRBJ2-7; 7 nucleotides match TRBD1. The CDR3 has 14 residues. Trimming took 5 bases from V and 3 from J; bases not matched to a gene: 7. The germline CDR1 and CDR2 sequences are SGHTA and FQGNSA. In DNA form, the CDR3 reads TGTGCCAGCAGCACCCGACAGGGTAGCTACGAGCAGTACTTC. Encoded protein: CASSTRQGSYEQYF.

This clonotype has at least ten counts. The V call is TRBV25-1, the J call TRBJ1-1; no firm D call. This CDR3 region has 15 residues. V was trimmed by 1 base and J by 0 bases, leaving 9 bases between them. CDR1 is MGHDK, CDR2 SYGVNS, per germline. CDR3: CASSEFAEMNTEAFF. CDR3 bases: TGTGCCAGCAGTGAATTCGCTGAGATGAACACTGAAGCTTTCTTT.

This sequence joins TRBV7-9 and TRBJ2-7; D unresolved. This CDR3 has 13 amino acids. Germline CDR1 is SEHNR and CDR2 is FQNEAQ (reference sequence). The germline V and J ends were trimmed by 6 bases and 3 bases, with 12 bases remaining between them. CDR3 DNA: TGTGCCAGCAGATCCTTGTGGGGCTACGAGCAGTACTTC. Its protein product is CASRSLWGYEQYF.

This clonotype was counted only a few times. The CDR3 nucleotides are TGTGCCAGCAGCGTAGTGGGACAGGAATACAATGAGCAGTTCTTC. Residues: CASSVVGQEYNEQFF. The chain employs TRBV9 and TRBJ2-1, with TRBD1 matching over 8 bases. The V and J ends lost 0 bases and 4 bases, in that order; junction bases with no gene match: 3. The CDR3 totals 15 residues. The V gene's germline CDR1 is SGDLS and CDR2 YYNGEE. Full variable domain (rest looked up from reference TRBV9 and TRBJ2-1): DSGVTQTPKHLITATGQRVTLRCSPRSGDLSVYWYQQSLDQGLQFLIQYYNGEERAKGNILERFSAQQFPDLHSELNLSSLELGDSALYFCASSVVGQEYNEQFFGPGTRLTVL.

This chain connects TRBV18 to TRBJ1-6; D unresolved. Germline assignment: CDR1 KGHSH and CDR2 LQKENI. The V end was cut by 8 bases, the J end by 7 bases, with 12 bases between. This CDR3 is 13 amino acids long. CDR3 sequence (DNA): TGTGCCAGCACCCGGGGTACGAATTCACCCCTCCACTTT. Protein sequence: CASTRGTNSPLHF.

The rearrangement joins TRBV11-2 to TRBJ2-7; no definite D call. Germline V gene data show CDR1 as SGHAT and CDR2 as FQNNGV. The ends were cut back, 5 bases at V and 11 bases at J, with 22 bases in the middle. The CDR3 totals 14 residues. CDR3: CASSPVDWAGPKYF. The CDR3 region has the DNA TGTGCCAGCAGCCCCGTTGATTGGGCCGGACCCAAGTACTTC.

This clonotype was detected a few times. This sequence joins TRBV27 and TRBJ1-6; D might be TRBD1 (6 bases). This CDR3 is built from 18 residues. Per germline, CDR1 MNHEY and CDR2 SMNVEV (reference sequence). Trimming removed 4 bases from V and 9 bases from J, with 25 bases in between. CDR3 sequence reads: CASSSHPTNRVEISPLHF. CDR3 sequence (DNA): TGTGCCAGCAGTTCCCACCCTACAAACAGGGTGGAGATTTCACCCCTCCACTTT.

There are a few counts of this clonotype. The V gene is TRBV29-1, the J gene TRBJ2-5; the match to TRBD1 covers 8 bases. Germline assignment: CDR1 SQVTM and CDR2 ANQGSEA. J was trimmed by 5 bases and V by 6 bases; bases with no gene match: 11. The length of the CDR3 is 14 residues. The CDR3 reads CSVGNTGGRETQYF. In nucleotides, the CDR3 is TGCAGCGTCGGTAATACAGGGGGTAGGGAGACCCAGTACTTC.

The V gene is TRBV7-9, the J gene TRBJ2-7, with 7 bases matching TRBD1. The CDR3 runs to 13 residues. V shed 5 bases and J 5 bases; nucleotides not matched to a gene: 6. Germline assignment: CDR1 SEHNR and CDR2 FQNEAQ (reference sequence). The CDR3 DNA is TGTGCCAGCAGCCAACGACAGGGCAACGAGCAGTACTTC. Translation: CASSQRQGNEQYF.

CDR3 residues: CASSLALWTGDGEQYF. The CDR3 DNA reads TGTGCCAGCAGCTTAGCCCTTTGGACAGGGGATGGAGAGCAGTACTTC. The V gene is TRBV7-9, the J gene TRBJ2-7; TRBD1 matches 9 bases. This CDR3 has 16 residues. V shed 0 bases, J shed 7 bases, and the junction held 10 bases outside the gene matches. Germline-derived CDR1 and CDR2 are SEHNR and FQNEAQ (reference sequence).

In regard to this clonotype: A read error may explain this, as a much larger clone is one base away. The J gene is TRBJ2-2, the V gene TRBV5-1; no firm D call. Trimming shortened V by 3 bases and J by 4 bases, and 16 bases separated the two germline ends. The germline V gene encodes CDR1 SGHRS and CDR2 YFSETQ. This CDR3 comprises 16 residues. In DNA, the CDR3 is TGCGCCAGCAGCTCGGATTGTGGTTTAGGCACCGGGGAGCTGTTTTTT. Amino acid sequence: CASSSDCGLGTGELFF.

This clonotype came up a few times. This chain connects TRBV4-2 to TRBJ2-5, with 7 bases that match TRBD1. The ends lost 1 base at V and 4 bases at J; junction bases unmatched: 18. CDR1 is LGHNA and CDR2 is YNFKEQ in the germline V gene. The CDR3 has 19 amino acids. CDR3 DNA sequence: TGTGCCAGCAGCCAAGTTATTACAGGGGTCATCACCACCCGAGAGACCCAGTACTTC. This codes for CASSQVITGVITTRETQYF.

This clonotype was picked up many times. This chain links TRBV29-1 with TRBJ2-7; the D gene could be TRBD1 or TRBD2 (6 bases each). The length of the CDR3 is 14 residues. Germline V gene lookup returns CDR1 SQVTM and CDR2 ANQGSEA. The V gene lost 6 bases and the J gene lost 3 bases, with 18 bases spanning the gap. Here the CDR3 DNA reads TGCAGCGTGACGTCGGGGGCGGGGAGCTACGAGCAGTACTTC. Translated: CSVTSGAGSYEQYF.

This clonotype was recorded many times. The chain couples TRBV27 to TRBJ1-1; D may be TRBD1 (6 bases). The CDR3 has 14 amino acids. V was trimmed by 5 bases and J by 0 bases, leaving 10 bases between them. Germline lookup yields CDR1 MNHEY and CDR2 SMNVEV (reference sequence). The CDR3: CASSPTGLNTEAFF. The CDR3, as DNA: TGTGCCAGCAGTCCCACAGGGTTGAACACTGAAGCTTTCTTT.